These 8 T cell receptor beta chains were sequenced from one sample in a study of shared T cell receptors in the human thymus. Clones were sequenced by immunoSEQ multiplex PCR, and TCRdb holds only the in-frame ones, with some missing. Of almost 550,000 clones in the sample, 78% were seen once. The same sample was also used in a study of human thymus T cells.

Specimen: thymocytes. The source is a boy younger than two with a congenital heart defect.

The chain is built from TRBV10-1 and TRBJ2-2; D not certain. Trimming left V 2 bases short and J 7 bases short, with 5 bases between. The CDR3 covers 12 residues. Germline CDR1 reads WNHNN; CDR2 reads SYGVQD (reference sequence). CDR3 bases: TGCGCCAGCAGTGAGACAGACGGGGAGCTGTTTTTT. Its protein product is CASSETDGELFF.

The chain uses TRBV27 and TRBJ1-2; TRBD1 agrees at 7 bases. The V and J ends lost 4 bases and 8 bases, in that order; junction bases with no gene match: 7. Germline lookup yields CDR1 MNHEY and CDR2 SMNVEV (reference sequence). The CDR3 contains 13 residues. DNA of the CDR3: TGTGCCAGCAGTTCTAATCGGACAGGCGGCTACACCTTC. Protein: CASSSNRTGGYTF.

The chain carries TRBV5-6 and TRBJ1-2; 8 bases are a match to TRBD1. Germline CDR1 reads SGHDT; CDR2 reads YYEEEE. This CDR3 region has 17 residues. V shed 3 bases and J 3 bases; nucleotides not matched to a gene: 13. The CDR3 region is CASSSRRAGQVHYGYTF. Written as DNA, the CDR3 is TGTGCCAGCAGCTCAAGGCGCGCGGGACAGGTTCACTATGGCTACACCTTC.

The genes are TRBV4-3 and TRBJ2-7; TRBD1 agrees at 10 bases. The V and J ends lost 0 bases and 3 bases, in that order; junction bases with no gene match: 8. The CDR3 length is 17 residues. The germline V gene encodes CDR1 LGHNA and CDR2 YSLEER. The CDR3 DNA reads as TGCGCCAGCAGCCAAGATTGGGGGGACAGGGGCTACTACGAGCAGTACTTC. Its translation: CASSQDWGDRGYYEQYF.

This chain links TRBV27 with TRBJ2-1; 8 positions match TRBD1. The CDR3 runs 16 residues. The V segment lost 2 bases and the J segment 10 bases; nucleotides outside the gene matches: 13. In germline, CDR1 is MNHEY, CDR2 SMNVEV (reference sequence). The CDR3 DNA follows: TGTGCCAGCAGTTTACCCCCCAGGGGGCGAGACCAGGAGCAGTTCTTC. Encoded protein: CASSLPPRGRDQEQFF.

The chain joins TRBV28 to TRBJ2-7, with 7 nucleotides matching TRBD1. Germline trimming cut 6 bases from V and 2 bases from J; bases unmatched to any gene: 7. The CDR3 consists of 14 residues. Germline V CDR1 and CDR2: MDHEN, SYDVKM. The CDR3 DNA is TGTGCCAGCAGCCCTGACAGGGTGCCCTACGAGCAGTACTTC. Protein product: CASSPDRVPYEQYF.

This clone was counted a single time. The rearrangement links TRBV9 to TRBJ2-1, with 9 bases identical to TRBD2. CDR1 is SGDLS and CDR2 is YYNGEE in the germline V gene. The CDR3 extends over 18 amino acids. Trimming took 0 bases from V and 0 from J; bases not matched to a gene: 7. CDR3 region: CASSVAGTSRRSYNEQFF. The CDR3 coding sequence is TGTGCCAGCAGCGTAGCTGGGACTAGCCGCCGCTCCTACAATGAGCAGTTCTTC.

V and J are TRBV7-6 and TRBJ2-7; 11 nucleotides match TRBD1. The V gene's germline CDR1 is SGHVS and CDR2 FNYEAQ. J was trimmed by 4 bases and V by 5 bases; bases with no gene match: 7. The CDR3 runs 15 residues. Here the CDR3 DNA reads TGTGCCAGCAGCCCCCCGGACAGGGGGCATTACGAGCAGTACTTC. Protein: CASSPPDRGHYEQYF.